Each of the 28 T cell receptor beta chains below was sequenced from the same sample in a study of blood T cell repertoires in COVID-19. The protocol was immunoSEQ multiplex PCR, while the TCRdb copy is restricted to in-frame clones and leaves out a portion. The sample contains under 150,000 clones, around 85% of which appear only once. Sequenced sample: peripheral blood. The receptor set was obtained from a human donor in a cohort sampled during active COVID-19.

J is TRBJ2-1 and V is TRBV11-2, with 7 bases lining up with TRBD1. CDR1 and CDR2 from the germline V gene are SGHAT and FQNNGV. The CDR3 runs to 12 residues. V shed 4 bases and J 13 bases; nucleotides not matched to a gene: 7. The CDR3 bases are TGTGCCAGCAGCTGGCCGGGACAGATCCAGTTCTTC. Its protein is CASSWPGQIQFF. Full variable domain (missing parts from reference TRBV11-2 and TRBJ2-1): EAGVAQSPRYKIIEKRQSVAFWCNPISGHATLYWYQQILGQGPKLLIQFQNNGVVDDSQLPKDRFSAERLKGVDSTLKIQPAKLEDSAVYLCASSWPGQIQFFGPGTRLTVL.

V and J are TRBV5-1 and TRBJ1-5; D is perhaps TRBD1 (6 bases). V was trimmed by 1 base and J by 6 bases, leaving 11 bases between them. Germline V CDR1 and CDR2: SGHRS, YFSETQ. The CDR3 extends over 14 amino acids. The CDR3 reads CASSLTGSTQPQHF. CDR3 coding DNA: TGCGCCAGCAGCTTGACAGGGTCCACTCAGCCCCAGCATTTT.

The V gene is TRBV28, the J gene TRBJ2-7, with 11 bases fitting TRBD1. The V and J ends lost 3 bases and 4 bases, in that order; junction bases with no gene match: 8. There are 16 residues in the CDR3. Per the germline V gene, CDR1 is MDHEN and CDR2 is SYDVKM. This chain's CDR3 is CASSLALGQGAYEQYF. In DNA, the CDR3 is TGTGCCAGCAGTTTGGCCCTCGGACAGGGGGCTTACGAGCAGTACTTC.

The chain has TRBV3-1 (or the pseudogene TRBV3-2) and TRBJ2-7; 7 nucleotides match TRBD1. Trimming cost V 0 bases and J 3 bases; bases outside gene matches: 5. Germline V gene lookup returns CDR1 LGHDT and CDR2 YNNKEL (reference sequence). The CDR3 is made up of 15 amino acids. The CDR3 nucleotides read TGTGCCAGCAGCCAAGAAGGGGGCGCGGTCTACGAGCAGTACTTC. Encoded protein: CASSQEGGAVYEQYF.

This chain joins TRBV28 and TRBJ2-1; 9 nucleotides align to TRBD2. Trimming removed 5 bases from V and 16 bases from J; junction bases left unmatched: 9. CDR3 length: 12 amino acids. Germline values: CDR1 MDHEN, CDR2 SYDVKM. The CDR3 loop reads CASSMVAGAPFF. DNA of the CDR3: TGTGCCAGCAGTATGGTAGCGGGGGCTCCCTTCTTC.

V is TRBV7-6 and J is TRBJ2-1; the D is unclear. Germline CDR1 and CDR2: SGHVS and FNYEAQ. V was trimmed by 1 base and J by 5 bases, leaving 6 bases between them. CDR3 length: 13 residues. For the CDR3, the DNA is TGTGCCAGCAGCTTAGGCCAGGACAATGAGCAGTTCTTC. Amino acid sequence: CASSLGQDNEQFF.

The chain has TRBV11-2 and TRBJ2-7; 8 bases are shared with TRBD2. The trim removed 0 bases at V and 8 bases at J, leaving 12 bases unmatched. Germline V gene sequence: CDR1 SGHAT, CDR2 FQNNGV. The CDR3 extends over 16 amino acids. CDR3 residues: CASSLEGGGRLYKQYF. The CDR3 DNA sequence: TGTGCCAGCAGCTTAGAGGGCGGGGGGCGATTGTACAAGCAGTACTTC.

The chain joins TRBV7-2 to TRBJ2-7; possible D gene TRBD2, 5 bases. V lost 3 bases and J lost 2, with 8 bases in between. The germline V gene encodes CDR1 SGHTA and CDR2 FQGNSA. CDR3 size: 13 residues. The CDR3 region has the DNA TGTGCCAGCAGCTTTCCCGGGGCCTACGAGCAGTACTTC. Protein sequence: CASSFPGAYEQYF.

This chain links TRBV6-1 with TRBJ2-6; maybe TRBD1 (6 bases). Deletions cut 2 bases from V and 2 bases from J, with 10 bases between. Germline V lookup: CDR1 MNHNS, CDR2 SASEGT. The CDR3 loop spans 16 amino acids. The CDR3 bases are TGTGCCAGCAGTGAACTCAGGACAGCTGGGGCCAACGTCCTGACTTTC. Translated, it gives CASSELRTAGANVLTF.

The chain joins TRBV30 to TRBJ1-5; D is possibly TRBD1 (5 bases). Trimming removed 1 base at V and 4 bases at J, with 11 bases between. The CDR3 consists of 14 residues. Germline-derived CDR1 and CDR2 are GTSNPN and SVGIG (reference sequence). The chain's CDR3 is CAWSASQGNQPQHF. Here the CDR3 DNA reads TGTGCCTGGAGTGCATCCCAGGGAAATCAGCCCCAGCATTTT.

This clone was recorded a few times. The V gene is TRBV5-6, the J gene TRBJ2-7, with D perhaps TRBD2 (5 bases). CDR1 is SGHDT, CDR2 YYEEEE, per germline. This CDR3 contains 13 residues. The V end lost 0 bases, the J end lost 7 bases, and 11 bases lay between the germline ends. CDR3 loop: CASSLGAPGEQYF. The CDR3, as DNA: TGTGCCAGCAGCTTGGGGGCCCCGGGGGAGCAGTACTTC.

Points on this clone: The junction does not match germline at one end; this may be a read error. This CDR3 reads CASSDILRYIF. The DNA of the CDR3 is TGTGCCAGCAGTGACATTCTCCGGTATATCTTC. The V and J genes are TRBV2 and TRBJ1-2, with D unresolved. The germline V gene encodes CDR1 SNHLY and CDR2 FYNNEI. This CDR3 comprises 11 residues.

CDR3 nucleotides: TGTGCCAGCAGTGCTAGCGGGGGTCGACAGCAGTTCTTC. It is translated as CASSASGGRQQFF. This chain links TRBV2 with TRBJ2-1, with 10 bases aligning to TRBD2. Germline V lookup: CDR1 SNHLY, CDR2 FYNNEI. Trimming at V came to 4 bases and at J to 11 bases, leaving 5 bases not matched to a gene. CDR3 length: 13 residues.

The chain is built from TRBV9 and TRBJ2-1; maybe TRBD2 (6 bases). The CDR3 has 15 amino acids. The germline V gene encodes CDR1 SGDLS and CDR2 YYNGEE. Trimming stripped 4 bases from V and 5 bases from J, with 16 bases between. Here the CDR3 DNA reads TGTGCCAGCAGCACGAGACTAGGGAACGACAATGAGCAGTTCTTC. Protein sequence: CASSTRLGNDNEQFF. Using reference TRBV9 and TRBJ2-1 for the parts outside the CDR3, the full variable domain is DSGVTQTPKHLITATGQRVTLRCSPRSGDLSVYWYQQSLDQGLQFLIQYYNGEERAKGNILERFSAQQFPDLHSELNLSSLELGDSALYFCASSTRLGNDNEQFFGPGTRLTVL.

The V and J genes are TRBV7-6 and TRBJ2-1; TRBD1 agrees at 10 bases. Germline lookup yields CDR1 SGHVS and CDR2 FNYEAQ. This CDR3 has 16 residues. Trimming removed 5 bases from V and 3 bases from J; junction bases left unmatched: 7. The CDR3 nucleotides are TGTGCCAGCAGCGTACGGGACAGGGGACACTACAATGAGCAGTTCTTC. This codes for CASSVRDRGHYNEQFF.

CDR3 in amino acids: CASSRDRGGYTF. The DNA for the CDR3 is TGTGCCAGCAGTCGCGACAGGGGTGGCTACACCTTC. The genes are TRBV27 and TRBJ1-2; TRBD1 matches 8 bases. CDR1 and CDR2 (germline): MNHEY, SMNVEV (reference sequence). CDR3 size: 12 residues. V was pared by 5 bases and J by 7 bases, with 3 bases of the junction left unmatched.

For the CDR3, the DNA is TGTGCCAGCGGAGACAGCCCGTCCTACAATGAGCAGTTCTTC. Protein product: CASGDSPSYNEQFF. The chain recombines TRBV2 with TRBJ2-1; weak D call: TRBD1 (5 bases). The CDR3 contains 14 residues. V dropped 8 bases and J dropped 1 base, with 12 bases sitting between them. The V gene's germline CDR1 is SNHLY and CDR2 FYNNEI.

In its sample, this clone was seen once. The genes are TRBV6-2 or TRBV6-3 and TRBJ2-2; 7 bases align to TRBD1. V trimming: 4 bases; J trimming: 0 bases; junction bases outside the gene matches: 8. Germline V gene lookup returns CDR1 MNHEY and CDR2 SVGEGT. The CDR3 covers 17 residues. The CDR3 spells CASSFNVGTANTGELFF. Written as DNA, the CDR3 is TGTGCCAGCAGTTTCAACGTCGGGACAGCGAACACCGGGGAGCTGTTTTTT.

The chain carries TRBV6-1 and TRBJ2-5; D is unresolved. This CDR3 spans 14 amino acids. Germline V gene sequence: CDR1 MNHNS, CDR2 SASEGT. The ends were cut back, 2 bases at V and 1 base at J, with 8 bases in the middle. The CDR3 is CASSEKTVQETQYF. The DNA of the CDR3 is TGTGCCAGCAGTGAAAAAACTGTCCAAGAGACCCAGTACTTC.

The chain couples TRBV6-5 to TRBJ2-1, with 11 bases fitting TRBD2. The CDR3 length is 15 residues. With 6 bases clipped from V and 8 bases from J, the junction kept 9 bases outside the gene matches. CDR1 MNHEY and CDR2 SVGAGI come from the germline V gene. In DNA, the CDR3 is TGTGCCAGCAGCCGGGCTAGCGGGGGGCCCGATGAGCAGTTCTTC. It yields the protein CASSRASGGPDEQFF.

The V gene is TRBV28, the J gene TRBJ1-2; D possibly corresponds to TRBD1 (5 bases). The CDR3 extends over 13 amino acids. Germline V gives CDR1 MDHEN, CDR2 SYDVKM. Trimming shortened V by 8 bases and J by 2 bases, and 12 bases separated the two germline ends. As DNA, the CDR3 is TGTGCCAGCGGTAGGGGAAGGAACTATGGCTACACCTTC. Its protein product is CASGRGRNYGYTF.

The chain employs TRBV9 and TRBJ1-6, with D unresolved. CDR1 and CDR2 (germline): SGDLS, YYNGEE. The CDR3 loop spans 16 amino acids. Trimming shortened V by 0 bases and J by 8 bases, and 15 bases separated the two germline ends. The CDR3 DNA reads as TGTGCCAGCAGCGTAGCAATGAGGGCAACGGATTCACCCCTCCACTTT. Its protein is CASSVAMRATDSPLHF.

This chain connects TRBV4-1 to TRBJ1-1; perhaps TRBD1 as D (6 bases). Germline V CDR1 and CDR2: MGHRA, YSYEKL. V lost 3 bases to trimming and J lost 6 bases, with 23 bases between them. The CDR3 has 17 residues. The CDR3 coding sequence is TGCGCCAGCAGCCACTCATGGGGACACCCATCCGCGGCTGAAGCTTTCTTT. Translated, it gives CASSHSWGHPSAAEAFF.

The rearrangement links TRBV4-1 to TRBJ2-5; 8 bases fit TRBD1. The length of the CDR3 is 14 residues. V was pared by 3 bases and J by 4 bases, with 4 bases of the junction left unmatched. The germline V gene encodes CDR1 MGHRA and CDR2 YSYEKL. Here the CDR3 DNA reads TGCGCCAGCAGCCATTCACAGGGGGGAGAGACCCAGTACTTC. Protein product: CASSHSQGGETQYF.

The chain recombines TRBV24-1 with TRBJ2-2, with TRBD1 identical over 7 bases. V dropped 7 bases and J dropped 1; count of bases not matched to a gene: 5. Germline loops: CDR1 KGHDR, CDR2 SFDVKD. The CDR3 is made up of 15 amino acids. The CDR3 DNA sequence: TGTGCCACCAGGGCCCGGACAGGGAACACCGGGGAGCTGTTTTTT. Translated, it gives CATRARTGNTGELFF.

This chain uses TRBV4-3 with TRBJ2-3; TRBD2 matches at 9 bases. The CDR3 is 15 amino acids. V lost 0 bases to trimming and J lost 6 bases; unmatched junction nucleotides: 4. The germline CDR1 and CDR2 sequences are LGHNA and YSLEER. This CDR3 is CASSQEAGGGDTQYF. In DNA, the CDR3 is TGCGCCAGCAGCCAAGAAGCGGGGGGCGGGGATACGCAGTATTTT.

The CDR3: CASSYREIYEQYF. The CDR3 DNA reads TGTGCCAGCAGTTACCGAGAGATATACGAGCAGTACTTC. V is TRBV6-6 and J is TRBJ2-7, with D uncertain. CDR1 is MNHNY, CDR2 SVGAGI, per germline (reference sequence). The length of the CDR3 is 13 residues. The V end was cut by 2 bases, the J end by 4 bases, with 9 bases between.

This clone was counted a single time. The genes are TRBV20-1 and TRBJ2-3; D possibly corresponds to TRBD2 (6 bases). Trimming removed 5 bases at V and 9 bases at J, with 12 bases between. The CDR3 spans 11 residues. From germline, CDR1 is DFQATT and CDR2 SNEGSKA (reference sequence). CDR3 protein: CSAGDLFTQYF. CDR3 nucleotides: TGCAGTGCTGGGGACTTATTCACGCAGTATTTT.